The rows below give T cell receptor beta chains drawn from one sample of a study of T cells in Graves' hyperthyroidism and ophthalmopathy. TCRdb reprocessed the multiplex PCR reads via MiXCR and lists one record per CDR3 protein. The sample shows hundreds of thousands of distinct CDR3 sequences, roughly 15% of them seen only once. The material sequenced was blood. Every receptor here comes from a woman aged 45-65 years with Graves' ophthalmopathy. Each CDR3 is given with its conserved first and last residue. D genes are given only for firm matches. The listing skips clone size in some rows; elsewhere it reads once, few, many or a size class.

d_gene: NA
v_gene: TRBV28
abundance: many
j_gene: TRBJ2-2
CDR3nt: TGTGCCAGCAGTCAGATACTGACAGCCCCGAACACCGGGGAGCTGTTTTTT
CDR3aa: CASSQILTAPNTGELFF

d_gene: TRBD2
v_gene: TRBV7-2
abundance: many
j_gene: TRBJ2-1
CDR3nt: TGTGCCAGCAGACCGAGCGGGAGGGACTACAATGAGCAGTTCTTC
CDR3aa: CASRPSGRDYNEQFF

d_gene: NA
v_gene: TRBV5-6
abundance: few
j_gene: TRBJ2-2
CDR3nt: TGTGCCAGCAGCTACACGGGGGTAGTCACCGGGGAGCTGTTTTTT
CDR3aa: CASSYTGVVTGELFF

d_gene: NA
v_gene: TRBV20-1
abundance: NA
j_gene: TRBJ1-1
CDR3nt: TGCAGTGCCGGGGGGGGGTGGAGGAACACTGAAGCTTTCTTT
CDR3aa: CSAGGGWRNTEAFF

d_gene: TRBD1
v_gene: TRBV28
abundance: many
j_gene: TRBJ2-7
CDR3nt: TGTGCCAGCAGTTCGGGACAGTCGGTCTACGAGCAGTACTTC
CDR3aa: CASSSGQSVYEQYF

d_gene: NA
v_gene: TRBV19
abundance: NA
j_gene: TRBJ2-2
CDR3nt: TGTGCCAGTAGCATACAGGAGAACACCGGGGAGCTGTTTTTT
CDR3aa: CASSIQENTGELFF

d_gene: TRBD1
v_gene: TRBV7-8
abundance: many
j_gene: TRBJ2-2
CDR3nt: TGTGCCAGCAGCTGGACAGGGGGATCCACCGGGGAGCTGTTTTTT
CDR3aa: CASSWTGGSTGELFF

d_gene: TRBD2
v_gene: TRBV6-1
abundance: few
j_gene: TRBJ2-1
CDR3nt: TGTGCCAGCAGTCAAAGACTAGCGGGAGGCAATGAGCAGTTCTTC
CDR3aa: CASSQRLAGGNEQFF

d_gene: TRBD1
v_gene: TRBV15
abundance: NA
j_gene: TRBJ2-1
CDR3nt: TGTGCCACCAGCGGTGACAGGGGAGCCTACAATGAGCAGTTCTTC
CDR3aa: CATSGDRGAYNEQFF

d_gene: TRBD2
v_gene: TRBV27
abundance: NA
j_gene: TRBJ2-2
CDR3nt: TGTGCCAGCAGTTTATGGGGGACTAGCGGGAGGAGCTCGACCGGGGAGCTGTTTTTT
CDR3aa: CASSLWGTSGRSSTGELFF

d_gene: NA
v_gene: TRBV14
abundance: few
j_gene: TRBJ2-1
CDR3nt: TGTGCCAGCAGCCCGACAGATTGGGAATACAATGAGCAGTTCTTC
CDR3aa: CASSPTDWEYNEQFF

d_gene: NA
v_gene: TRBV3-1
abundance: many
j_gene: TRBJ2-5
CDR3nt: TGTGCCAGCAGCCAATTGGGAGAGACCCAGTACTTC
CDR3aa: CASSQLGETQYF

d_gene: NA
v_gene: TRBV7-3
abundance: many
j_gene: TRBJ1-1
CDR3nt: TGTGCCAGCAGCTTCCTAATCCGGGACGGCCCCACTGAAGCTTTCTTT
CDR3aa: CASSFLIRDGPTEAFF

d_gene: TRBD2
v_gene: TRBV5-1
abundance: many
j_gene: TRBJ2-7
CDR3nt: TGCGCCAGCAGCTTGGACAGCGGGGGCTACGAGCAGTACTTC
CDR3aa: CASSLDSGGYEQYF

d_gene: TRBD2
v_gene: TRBV9
abundance: few
j_gene: TRBJ2-7
CDR3nt: TGTGCCAGCAGCGTAGGATTAGCGGGAGGGAGGAACGAGCAGTACTTC
CDR3aa: CASSVGLAGGRNEQYF